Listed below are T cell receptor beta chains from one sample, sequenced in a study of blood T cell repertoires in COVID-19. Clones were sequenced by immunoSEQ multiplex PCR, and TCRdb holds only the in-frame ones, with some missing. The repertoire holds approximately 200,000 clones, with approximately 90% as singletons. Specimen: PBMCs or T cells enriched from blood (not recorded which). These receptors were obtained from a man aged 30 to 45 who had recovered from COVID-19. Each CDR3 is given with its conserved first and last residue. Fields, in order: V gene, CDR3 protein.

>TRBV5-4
CASSLVLLPSREFADTQYF
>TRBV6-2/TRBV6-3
CASSSWDTPEGNEQFF
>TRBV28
CASRGYTGAFHLSYGYTF
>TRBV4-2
CASSQLRGSGANVLTF
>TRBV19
CASRDWDTEAFF
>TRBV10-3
CAISVSGGKTDTQYF
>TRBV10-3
CAISVPSQGNEQFF
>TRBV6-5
CASSYGQNNEQFF
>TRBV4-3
CASSQGTGATYEQYF
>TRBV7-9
CASSLDRAGGYTF
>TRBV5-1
CATSPGQGIAEAFF
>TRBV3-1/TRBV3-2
CASSRHQKNYGYTF
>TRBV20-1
CSASPVTAYGYTF
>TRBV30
CAWSLLEGANTEAFF
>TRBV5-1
CASSFLGGDEQYF
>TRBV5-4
CASSSQVWGAPYNEQFF
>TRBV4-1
CASSQDPRTSGSHEQFF
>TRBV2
CASSEAVNSGEGYTF
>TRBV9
CASSPRTGGRIANTEAFF
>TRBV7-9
CASSLVVASGSYEQYF
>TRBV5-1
CASSRTGDYEQYF
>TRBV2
CASSWTGLGETQYF
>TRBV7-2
CASSFSGIVYEQYF
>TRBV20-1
CSASPGGSGSRTGELFF
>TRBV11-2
CASSFYYRDRGRRGYTF
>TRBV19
CASSPSGIDSYEQYF